This TCR beta chain comes out of a study of blood T cell repertoires in COVID-19. Study summary: The samples span acute and convalescent COVID-19 from the United States, Italy and Spain.

V trimming: 8 bases; J trimming: 1 base; junction bases outside the gene matches: 6. The CDR3 is made up of 14 amino acids. Germline-derived CDR1 and CDR2 are SQVTM and ANQGSEA. Produced via immunoSEQ multiplex PCR; TCRdb's table is partial and in-frame only. The table has about 300,000 clones, 88% seen once. The chain employs TRBV29-1 and TRBJ2-2; 8 bases map to TRBD1. The clonotype comes from a young man with active or convalescent COVID-19. The sample was peripheral blood. CDR3 loop: CSTDGTGNTGELFF. CDR3 bases: TGCAGCACTGACGGGACAGGGAACACCGGGGAGCTGTTTTTT.